This T cell receptor (beta chain) was observed in a study of T cell changes during pregnancy in multiple sclerosis. The assay was immunoSEQ multiplex PCR, and TCRdb's table has in-frame clones only and misses some. Among about 35,000 clones listed, roughly 90% were seen once. V lost 3 bases, J lost 4 bases, and 16 bases lay in between. CDR1 and CDR2 (germline): SGHDN, FVKESK. This CDR3 is 16 amino acids long. Sample: CD4+ T cells from peripheral blood mononuclear cells, taken after pregnancy. The chain couples TRBV14 to TRBJ2-1, with a tentative D call TRBD2 (5 bases). The sequence derives from a female donor in good health, enrolled as a control in a pregnancy study. The DNA for the CDR3 is TGTGCCAGCAGCCACCTTTTACTCCGGGATTACAATGAGCAGTTCTTC. This sequence encodes CASSHLLLRDYNEQFF.